These 20 T cell receptor beta chains were all obtained from the same sample, sequenced in a study of OX40 agonist ivuxolimab in advanced cancers. TCRdb's copy holds only in-frame clones and misses some; the assay was immunoSEQ multiplex PCR. There are fewer than 85,000 clones in the sample; 65% to 90% occur only once, and less than 2% lies in the top ten. The sample consisted of CD4+ or CD8+ T cells sorted from blood, taken in a trial of the OX40 agonist ivuxolimab. Receptors were obtained from an adult with an advanced solid tumor such as melanoma, head and neck, liver or kidney cancer.

The chain employs TRBV15 and TRBJ2-5; D unresolved. Germline V gene lookup returns CDR1 LNHNV and CDR2 YYDKDF (reference sequence). The length of the CDR3 is 14 residues. The V end was cut by 4 bases, the J end by 3 bases, with 12 bases between. CDR3 sequence: CATSKTLKKETQYF. CDR3 nucleotide sequence: TGTGCCACCAGCAAGACCCTAAAAAAAGAGACCCAGTACTTC.

The J gene is TRBJ2-2, the V gene TRBV30; 10 nucleotides match TRBD1. V was pared by 5 bases and J by 7 bases, with 10 bases of the junction left unmatched. The CDR3 spans 15 residues. CDR1 is GTSNPN, CDR2 SVGIG, per germline (reference sequence). CDR3 in DNA: TGTGCCTGGGGGAGGGACAGGGGTGCTGGCGGGGAGCTGTTTTTT. Translating it yields CAWGRDRGAGGELFF.

The rearrangement joins TRBV7-2 to TRBJ2-2; 9 bases agree with TRBD1. V dropped 1 base and J dropped 3; count of bases not matched to a gene: 6. CDR3 length: 17 residues. The germline CDR1 and CDR2 sequences are SGHTA and FQGNSA. The CDR3 nucleotides read TGTGCCAGCAGCTTAGGAATGGGACAGGGCTACACCGGGGAGCTGTTTTTT. It yields the protein CASSLGMGQGYTGELFF.

The chain is built from TRBV10-3 and TRBJ2-3, with D perhaps TRBD2 (5 bases). This CDR3 comprises 14 residues. Between the trimmed V and J ends, which lost 10 bases and 3 bases, there was a span of 17 bases. CDR1 and CDR2 from the germline V gene are ENHRY and SYGVKD. Written as DNA, the CDR3 is TGTGCCACGGCGCCGGGGTCCGGGACAGATACGCAGTATTTT. It translates to CATAPGSGTDTQYF.

Here the CDR3 reads CASSTYLAGCEFF. CDR3 DNA sequence: TGTGCCAGCAGTACTTACTTGGCAGGCTGTGAGTTCTTC. The rearrangement joins TRBV6-4 to TRBJ2-1; no definite D call. The CDR3 has 13 residues. The V gene lost 5 bases and the J gene lost 14 bases, with 19 bases spanning the gap. Germline V gene lookup returns CDR1 MRHNA and CDR2 SNTAGT.

The V gene is TRBV14, the J gene TRBJ2-3, with 7 nucleotides matching TRBD2. The germline CDR1 and CDR2 sequences are SGHDN and FVKESK. V lost 2 bases to trimming and J lost 3 bases; unmatched junction nucleotides: 5. The CDR3 spans 15 residues. This chain's CDR3 is CASSQRTRWTDTQYF. CDR3 nucleotides: TGTGCCAGCAGCCAAAGGACTAGGTGGACAGATACGCAGTATTTT.

This clone showed up just a few times. This rearrangement joins TRBV7-3 to TRBJ2-5, with a weak D call TRBD1 (6 bases). The CDR3 is made up of 13 amino acids. Per germline, CDR1 SGHTA and CDR2 FQGTGA. V gave up 5 bases and J gave up 4 bases, with 11 bases separating them. CDR3 sequence: CASSKGVGETQYF. CDR3 DNA sequence: TGTGCCAGCAGCAAGGGGGTAGGAGAGACCCAGTACTTC.

The V and J genes are TRBV5-8 and TRBJ2-5; either TRBD1 or TRBD2 may supply D (6 bases each). V lost 4 bases, J lost 5 bases, and 21 bases lay in between. The CDR3 covers 16 residues. The germline gives CDR1 SGHTS, CDR2 YDEGEE. The CDR3 loop is CASSLIAPEGHETQYF. For the CDR3, the DNA is TGTGCCAGCAGCCTCATCGCCCCGGAGGGACATGAGACCCAGTACTTC.

J is TRBJ2-3 and V is TRBV7-2; TRBD2 might be the D (5 bases). V dropped 1 base and J dropped 4 bases, with 9 bases sitting between them. Germline CDR1 reads SGHTA; CDR2 reads FQGNSA. The CDR3 length is 14 residues. The CDR3 loop reads CASSLGARADTQYF. CDR3 DNA sequence: TGTGCCAGCAGCTTAGGGGCGCGGGCAGATACGCAGTATTTT. The full variable domain, in which reference TRBV7-2 and TRBJ2-3 provide the parts outside the CDR3, is GAGVSQSPSNKVTEKGKDVELRCDPISGHTALYWYRQSLGQGLEFLIYFQGNSAPDKSGLPSDRFSAERTGGSVSTLTIQRTQQEDSAVYLCASSLGARADTQYFGPGTRLTVL.

V gene TRBV5-5 combines with J gene TRBJ2-5; maybe TRBD1 (5 bases). Germline assignment: CDR1 SGHKS and CDR2 YYEKEE (reference sequence). V gave up 0 bases and J gave up 0 bases, with 9 bases separating them. This CDR3 has 15 amino acids. CDR3 nucleotides: TGTGCCAGCAGCTTGGGGCAGGGCCACCAAGAGACCCAGTACTTC. Protein sequence: CASSLGQGHQETQYF.

The gene calls are TRBV7-9 and TRBJ1-1; possibly TRBD1 for D (6 bases). The CDR3 spans 14 residues. The ends were cut back, 11 bases at V and 10 bases at J, with 26 bases in the middle. Germline V lookup: CDR1 SEHNR, CDR2 FQNEAQ (reference sequence). The CDR3 nucleotides are TGTGCCCAATTCACACAGGGAAACGGTGGCGTAGCTTTCTTT. It is translated as CAQFTQGNGGVAFF.

The J gene is TRBJ2-5, the V gene TRBV28; 12 positions match TRBD1. J gave up 4 bases and V 8 bases, and 5 bases lay outside the gene matches. There are 14 residues in the CDR3. Looked up from germline, CDR1 is MDHEN and CDR2 is SYDVKM. DNA of the CDR3: TGTGCCAGCGGGGACAGGGGGCTGAGAGAGACCCAGTACTTC. Its translation is CASGDRGLRETQYF.

This sequence joins TRBV7-3 and TRBJ2-1; either TRBD1 or TRBD2 may supply D (5 bases each). CDR3 length: 14 amino acids. CDR1 and CDR2 from the germline V gene are SGHTA and FQGTGA. The V and J ends lost 2 bases and 4 bases respectively, with 9 bases between them. The chain's CDR3 is CASSLGTEYNEQFF. CDR3 DNA sequence: TGTGCCAGCAGCTTAGGGACGGAGTACAATGAGCAGTTCTTC.

The chain is built from TRBV5-8 and TRBJ1-5, with D unresolved. The CDR3 contains 17 residues. The V end was cut by 3 bases, the J end by 0 bases, with 16 bases between. Looked up from germline, CDR1 is SGHTS and CDR2 is YDEGEE. CDR3 protein: CASSYHLGPNSNQPQHF. The CDR3 DNA is TGTGCCAGCAGCTACCACCTGGGCCCGAATAGCAATCAGCCCCAGCATTTT.

DNA for the CDR3: TGTGCCAGCAGTGAACTTTCACCCCTCCACTTT. Translated: CASSELSPLHF. This rearrangement joins TRBV6-5 to TRBJ1-6; no clear D. The CDR3 consists of 11 residues. Germline V gene data show CDR1 as MNHEY and CDR2 as SVGAGI. V was trimmed by 5 bases and J by 9 bases, leaving 5 bases between them.

V is TRBV6-5 and J is TRBJ2-7; perhaps D is TRBD1 or TRBD2 (6 bases each). From germline, CDR1 is MNHEY and CDR2 SVGAGI. Trimming cost V 4 bases and J 6 bases, with 13 bases left between them. This CDR3 comprises 13 residues. CDR3 amino acids: CASSSPQGLEQYF. As DNA, the CDR3 is TGTGCCAGCAGTTCCCCACAGGGACTCGAGCAGTACTTC.

The chain links TRBV7-2 to TRBJ1-1, with D hard to call. CDR1 and CDR2 (germline): SGHTA, FQGNSA. This CDR3 is 13 amino acids long. With 1 base removed from V and 4 bases from J, the gap between germline ends came to 7 bases. CDR3 bases: TGTGCCAGCAGCTTAGAGGAGGGCACTGAAGCTTTCTTT. Translating gives CASSLEEGTEAFF. The full variable domain, completed using reference TRBV7-2 and TRBJ1-1, is GAGVSQSPSNKVTEKGKDVELRCDPISGHTALYWYRQSLGQGLEFLIYFQGNSAPDKSGLPSDRFSAERTGGSVSTLTIQRTQQEDSAVYLCASSLEEGTEAFFGQGTRLTVV.

This chain connects TRBV9 to TRBJ2-1, with D perhaps given as TRBD1 or TRBD2 (5 bases each). The germline V gene has CDR1 SGDLS and CDR2 YYNGEE. The CDR3 runs to 15 residues. V was trimmed by 2 bases and J by 4 bases, leaving 13 bases between them. The CDR3: CASSVEGWGYNEQFF. The CDR3 bases are TGTGCCAGCAGCGTCGAGGGGTGGGGTTACAATGAGCAGTTCTTC.

This sequence joins TRBV30 and TRBJ1-5; D unresolved. CDR1 GTSNPN and CDR2 SVGIG come from the germline V gene (reference sequence). V lost 0 bases, J lost 2 bases, and 8 bases lay in between. CDR3 length: 14 amino acids. CDR3 residues: CAWSVVDGNQPQHF. CDR3 sequence (DNA): TGTGCCTGGAGTGTTGTGGACGGCAATCAGCCCCAGCATTTT.

This chain uses TRBV4-1 with TRBJ2-3; either TRBD1 or TRBD2 may supply D (5 bases each). The CDR3 is 17 amino acids. V lost 3 bases and J lost 1, with 17 bases in between. Per germline, CDR1 MGHRA and CDR2 YSYEKL. The CDR3 DNA reads TGCGCCAGCAGCCACGACCCCCGGGACCGAGGCACAGATACGCAGTATTTT. It is translated as CASSHDPRDRGTDTQYF.